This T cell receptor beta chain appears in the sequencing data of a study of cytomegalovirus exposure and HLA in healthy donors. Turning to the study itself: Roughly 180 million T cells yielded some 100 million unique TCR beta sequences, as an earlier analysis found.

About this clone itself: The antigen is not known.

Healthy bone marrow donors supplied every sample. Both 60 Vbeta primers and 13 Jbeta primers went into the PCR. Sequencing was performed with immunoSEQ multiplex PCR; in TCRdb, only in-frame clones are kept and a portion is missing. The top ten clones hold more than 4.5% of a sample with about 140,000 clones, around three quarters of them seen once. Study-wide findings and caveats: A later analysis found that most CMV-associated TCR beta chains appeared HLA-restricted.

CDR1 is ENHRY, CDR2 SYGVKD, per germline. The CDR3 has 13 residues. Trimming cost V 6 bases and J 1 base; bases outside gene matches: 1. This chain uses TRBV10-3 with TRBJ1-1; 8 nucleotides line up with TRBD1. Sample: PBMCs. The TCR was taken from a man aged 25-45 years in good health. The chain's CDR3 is CAIRGQENTEAFF. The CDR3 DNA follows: TGTGCCATCAGGGGACAGGAGAACACTGAAGCTTTCTTT.